These T cell receptor beta chains were read from a single sample in a study of shared clonotypes between healthy human individuals. The table came from immunoSEQ multiplex PCR; TCRdb's copy has only in-frame clones and leaves some out. This sample has some 740,000 clones, with 85% to 95% found just once. The specimen was naive CD8+ T cells sorted from blood. The receptors derive from a man younger than 40 in good health. Both conserved end residues are part of each CDR3. D genes are given only for firm matches. Size is stated for part of the rows, as once, few or many counts, or as a class when the clone is expanded.

length	size	V	D	J	DNA	CDR3
14	once	TRBV27	TRBD1	TRBJ1-5	TGTGCCAGCAGTAGACAGGGTGAGTGGCAGCCCCAGCATTTT	CASSRQGEWQPQHF
15	.	TRBV5-6	.	TRBJ2-5	TGTGCCAGCAGCTTGGCTGCGGGGTACCAAGAGACCCAGTACTTC	CASSLAAGYQETQYF
13	.	TRBV28	.	TRBJ2-7	TGTGCCAGCAGTACCCCAAGGGGCTACGAGCAGTACTTC	CASSTPRGYEQYF
15	.	TRBV13	TRBD2	TRBJ2-5	TGTGCCAGCAGCTTAAGGCTAGCGGAGGGGGAGACCCAGTACTTC	CASSLRLAEGETQYF
14	.	TRBV6-5	.	TRBJ1-1	TGTGCCAGCACCCTTCGGATTGGGTACCCTGAAGCTTTCTTT	CASTLRIGYPEAFF
14	.	TRBV19	TRBD1	TRBJ2-5	TGTGCCAGTATCCGCCGGGACAGGGGTGAGACCCAGTACTTC	CASIRRDRGETQYF
16	few	TRBV18	TRBD1	TRBJ2-7	TGTGCCAGCTCACCAGAGACAGGGGGAGTCCTCTACGAGCAGTACTTC	CASSPETGGVLYEQYF
16	.	TRBV27	.	TRBJ2-3	TGTGCCAGCAGAGTTCGTGGGTTCTCAGGCACAGATACGCAGTATTTT	CASRVRGFSGTDTQYF
13	.	TRBV29-1	.	TRBJ2-2	TGCAGTGGCGTAGCGGTGAACACCGGGGAGCTGTTTTTT	CSGVAVNTGELFF
12	.	TRBV14	.	TRBJ2-7	TGTGCCAGCAGCCAAGCGGGTTACGAGCAGTACTTC	CASSQAGYEQYF
11	.	TRBV20-1	.	TRBJ2-1	TGCAGTGCTAGAGATCGAAATGAGCAGTTCTTC	CSARDRNEQFF
13	.	TRBV28	.	TRBJ2-1	TGTGCCAGCAGTTTATTCGGGGGAGGTGAGCAGTTCTTC	CASSLFGGGEQFF
14	.	TRBV29-1	TRBD2	TRBJ2-7	TGCAGCGTTCTGATACTAGCGGGAGGGTACGAGCAGTACTTC	CSVLILAGGYEQYF
17	.	TRBV10-3	TRBD2	TRBJ2-1	TGTGCCATCAGCCACAGCACGGGGGGGACCACCGATATTGAGCAGTTCTTC	CAISHSTGGTTDIEQFF
13	.	TRBV7-9	.	TRBJ2-7	TGTGCCAGCAGCGGGGAAACCAACGCCGAGCAGTACTTC	CASSGETNAEQYF
16	.	TRBV7-2	.	TRBJ1-3	TGTGCCAGCAGCTTAGTCGTGGGTTCGTCCGGAAACACCATATATTTT	CASSLVVGSSGNTIYF
13	.	TRBV6-5	.	TRBJ2-4	TGTGCCAGCAGTGATTTCTCTGGAAACATTCAGTACTTC	CASSDFSGNIQYF
14	.	TRBV15	.	TRBJ2-2	TGTGCCACCAGCTCCCGGGGCCCTTTCGGGGAGCTGTTTTTT	CATSSRGPFGELFF
14	.	TRBV27	.	TRBJ1-5	TGTGCCAGCAGTCCCCGACAGGTCCATGGGCCCCAGCATTTT	CASSPRQVHGPQHF
11	.	TRBV30	.	TRBJ2-3	TGTGCCTGGAGTGCGGACAGACCGCAGTATTTT	CAWSADRPQYF
15	.	TRBV29-1	TRBD1	TRBJ2-7	TGCAGCGTTGAAGGCCGGGACAGGGCAACCTACGAGCAGTACTTC	CSVEGRDRATYEQYF
12	.	TRBV19	.	TRBJ2-1	TGTGCCAGTAGTGTGACCTACAATGAGCAGTTCTTC	CASSVTYNEQFF
13	.	TRBV2	.	TRBJ2-2	TGTGCCAGAAGGGGCGCGAACACCGGGGAGCTGTTTTTT	CARRGANTGELFF
15	.	TRBV7-3	.	TRBJ2-2	TGTGCCAGCAGCCTACAGGGACCGAACACCGGGGAGCTGTTTTTT	CASSLQGPNTGELFF
16	.	TRBV5-8	.	TRBJ1-2	TGTGCCAGCAGCTCCCTTGTGACTCTCCATAACTATGGCTACACCTTC	CASSSLVTLHNYGYTF
16	few	TRBV15	.	TRBJ2-7	TGTGCCACCAGCAGGGGTGTCACAGGAGTAGCTAGCGAGCAGTACTTC	CATSRGVTGVASEQYF
14	.	TRBV2	TRBD1	TRBJ1-5	TGTGCCAGTTCTGCGGGACAGGGGAATCAGCCCCAGCATTTT	CASSAGQGNQPQHF
16	.	TRBV9	.	TRBJ1-3	TGTGCCAGCAGCCCCCGTAAGGGTTTTGCTGGAAACACCATATATTTT	CASSPRKGFAGNTIYF
15	.	TRBV27	.	TRBJ2-3	TGTGCCAGCAGTTTAGTGGGACCTCGCACAGATACGCAGTATTTT	CASSLVGPRTDTQYF
18	.	TRBV7-7	TRBD1	TRBJ2-7	TGTGCCAGCAGCTTTAGGGACAGGGGCCCTCATAGGCCCTACGAGCAGTACTTC	CASSFRDRGPHRPYEQYF
15	.	TRBV27	.	TRBJ1-5	TGTGCCAGCAGTTTTGCAGGGGCTGGCAATCAGCCCCAGCATTTT	CASSFAGAGNQPQHF
14	few	TRBV4-3	.	TRBJ2-1	TGCGCCAGCAGCCAGACGATGGGCTACAATGAGCAGTTCTTC	CASSQTMGYNEQFF
15	.	TRBV27	TRBD2	TRBJ2-5	TGTGCCAGCAAAGGGACTAGCGGGAGGTGGGAGACCCAGTACTTC	CASKGTSGRWETQYF
15	.	TRBV7-6	.	TRBJ1-4	TGTGCCAGCAGCTTAGAGGCAGGGACTAATGAAAAACTGTTTTTT	CASSLEAGTNEKLFF
15	.	TRBV5-1	.	TRBJ2-7	TGCGCCAGCAGCTGGACTGACGGGACCCTTCTTGAGCAGTACTTC	CASSWTDGTLLEQYF
13	few	TRBV7-3	.	TRBJ2-7	TGTGCCAGCAGCTTAAGTCCCAGGGACGAGCAGTACTTC	CASSLSPRDEQYF
15	once	TRBV19	.	TRBJ2-7	TGTGCCAGTAGTATTTTGGCAGGGGAGATCTACGAGCAGTACTTC	CASSILAGEIYEQYF
15	.	TRBV9	.	TRBJ2-3	TGTGCCAGCAGCGTAGGAGGGGCGGATTCAGATACGCAGTATTTT	CASSVGGADSDTQYF
14	.	TRBV11-2	.	TRBJ1-1	TGTGCCAGCAGCGATAGCCTGTTGGTCACTGAAGCTTTCTTT	CASSDSLLVTEAFF
13	.	TRBV4-3	.	TRBJ2-1	TGCGCCAGCAGCCAGGGTCTTAGCGTTGAGCAGTTCTTC	CASSQGLSVEQFF
13	.	TRBV11-2	.	TRBJ2-7	TGTGCCAGCAGCTTAACGCCTAGCTACGAGCAGTACTTC	CASSLTPSYEQYF
18	.	TRBV29-1	TRBD2	TRBJ2-1	TGCAGCGCCCGCACAGCGTTGGTAGCGGGAGGCTCCTACAATGAGCAGTTCTTC	CSARTALVAGGSYNEQFF
12	.	TRBV9	.	TRBJ1-1	TGTGCCAGCAGGTCGGGCAACACTGAAGCTTTCTTT	CASRSGNTEAFF
17	.	TRBV4-1	.	TRBJ1-5	TGCGCCAGCAGCCTAACGACAGGAGAAGGCATCAATCAGCCCCAGCATTTT	CASSLTTGEGINQPQHF
14	.	TRBV6-5	TRBD1	TRBJ2-2	TGTGCCAGCAAGGTCCCACAGGGGGCCGGGGAGCTGTTTTTT	CASKVPQGAGELFF
14	.	TRBV7-9	.	TRBJ2-7	TGTGCCAGCAGCTCCGACAGAAAACCCTACGAGCAGTACTTC	CASSSDRKPYEQYF
11	few	TRBV29-1	.	TRBJ1-2	TGCAGCGTTGACGGCGGTTATGGCTACACCTTC	CSVDGGYGYTF
12	few	TRBV7-8	.	TRBJ2-1	TGTGCCAGCAGCCTGTCCGGAGGTCCGGGGTTCTTC	CASSLSGGPGFF
14	.	TRBV4-1	.	TRBJ1-3	TGCGCCAGCAGCCAACGTGGGACAGGAAACACCATATATTTT	CASSQRGTGNTIYF
14	.	TRBV19	.	TRBJ1-5	TGTGCCAGTAGTATTTTTAGGGCTTATCAGCCCCAGCATTTT	CASSIFRAYQPQHF
14	.	TRBV7-6	.	TRBJ2-5	TGTGCCAGCAGCTTGTTCGGGGGTATAGAGACCCAGTACTTC	CASSLFGGIETQYF
13	.	TRBV27	.	TRBJ1-2	TGTGCCAGCAGTCCGGGCCTACGGTATGGCTACACCTTC	CASSPGLRYGYTF
14	.	TRBV7-9	.	TRBJ2-5	TGTGCCAGCAGCTCTAACAGGGCCCAAGAGACCCAGTACTTC	CASSSNRAQETQYF
13	.	TRBV7-6	.	TRBJ2-7	TGTGCCAGCAGCCCGGGACTGGAATACGAGCAGTACTTC	CASSPGLEYEQYF
13	.	TRBV6-6	TRBD1	TRBJ2-4	TGTGCCAGCTCGACAGGGGGCGCGAGCATTCAGTACTTC	CASSTGGASIQYF
13	.	TRBV30	.	TRBJ1-1	TGTGCCTGGAGTGTCGGGTGGGACACTGAAGCTTTCTTT	CAWSVGWDTEAFF
15	once	TRBV7-9	TRBD2	TRBJ2-1	TGTGCCAGCAGCCACCTAGCGGGAGTTGGCAATGAGCAGTTCTTC	CASSHLAGVGNEQFF
14	.	TRBV6-6	TRBD1	TRBJ1-5	TGTGCCAGCAGTTCTCGACAGGGGGTAAGGCCCCAGCATTTT	CASSSRQGVRPQHF
17	.	TRBV5-4	.	TRBJ2-1	TGTGCCAGCAGCTTGTCATCTCCCGGGACGAGGTCCGATGAGCAGTTCTTC	CASSLSSPGTRSDEQFF
19	once	TRBV7-9	.	TRBJ2-1	TGTGCCAGCAGCCAAAATATACGACTAGTCGAAAGCTCCTACAATGAGCAGTTCTTC	CASSQNIRLVESSYNEQFF